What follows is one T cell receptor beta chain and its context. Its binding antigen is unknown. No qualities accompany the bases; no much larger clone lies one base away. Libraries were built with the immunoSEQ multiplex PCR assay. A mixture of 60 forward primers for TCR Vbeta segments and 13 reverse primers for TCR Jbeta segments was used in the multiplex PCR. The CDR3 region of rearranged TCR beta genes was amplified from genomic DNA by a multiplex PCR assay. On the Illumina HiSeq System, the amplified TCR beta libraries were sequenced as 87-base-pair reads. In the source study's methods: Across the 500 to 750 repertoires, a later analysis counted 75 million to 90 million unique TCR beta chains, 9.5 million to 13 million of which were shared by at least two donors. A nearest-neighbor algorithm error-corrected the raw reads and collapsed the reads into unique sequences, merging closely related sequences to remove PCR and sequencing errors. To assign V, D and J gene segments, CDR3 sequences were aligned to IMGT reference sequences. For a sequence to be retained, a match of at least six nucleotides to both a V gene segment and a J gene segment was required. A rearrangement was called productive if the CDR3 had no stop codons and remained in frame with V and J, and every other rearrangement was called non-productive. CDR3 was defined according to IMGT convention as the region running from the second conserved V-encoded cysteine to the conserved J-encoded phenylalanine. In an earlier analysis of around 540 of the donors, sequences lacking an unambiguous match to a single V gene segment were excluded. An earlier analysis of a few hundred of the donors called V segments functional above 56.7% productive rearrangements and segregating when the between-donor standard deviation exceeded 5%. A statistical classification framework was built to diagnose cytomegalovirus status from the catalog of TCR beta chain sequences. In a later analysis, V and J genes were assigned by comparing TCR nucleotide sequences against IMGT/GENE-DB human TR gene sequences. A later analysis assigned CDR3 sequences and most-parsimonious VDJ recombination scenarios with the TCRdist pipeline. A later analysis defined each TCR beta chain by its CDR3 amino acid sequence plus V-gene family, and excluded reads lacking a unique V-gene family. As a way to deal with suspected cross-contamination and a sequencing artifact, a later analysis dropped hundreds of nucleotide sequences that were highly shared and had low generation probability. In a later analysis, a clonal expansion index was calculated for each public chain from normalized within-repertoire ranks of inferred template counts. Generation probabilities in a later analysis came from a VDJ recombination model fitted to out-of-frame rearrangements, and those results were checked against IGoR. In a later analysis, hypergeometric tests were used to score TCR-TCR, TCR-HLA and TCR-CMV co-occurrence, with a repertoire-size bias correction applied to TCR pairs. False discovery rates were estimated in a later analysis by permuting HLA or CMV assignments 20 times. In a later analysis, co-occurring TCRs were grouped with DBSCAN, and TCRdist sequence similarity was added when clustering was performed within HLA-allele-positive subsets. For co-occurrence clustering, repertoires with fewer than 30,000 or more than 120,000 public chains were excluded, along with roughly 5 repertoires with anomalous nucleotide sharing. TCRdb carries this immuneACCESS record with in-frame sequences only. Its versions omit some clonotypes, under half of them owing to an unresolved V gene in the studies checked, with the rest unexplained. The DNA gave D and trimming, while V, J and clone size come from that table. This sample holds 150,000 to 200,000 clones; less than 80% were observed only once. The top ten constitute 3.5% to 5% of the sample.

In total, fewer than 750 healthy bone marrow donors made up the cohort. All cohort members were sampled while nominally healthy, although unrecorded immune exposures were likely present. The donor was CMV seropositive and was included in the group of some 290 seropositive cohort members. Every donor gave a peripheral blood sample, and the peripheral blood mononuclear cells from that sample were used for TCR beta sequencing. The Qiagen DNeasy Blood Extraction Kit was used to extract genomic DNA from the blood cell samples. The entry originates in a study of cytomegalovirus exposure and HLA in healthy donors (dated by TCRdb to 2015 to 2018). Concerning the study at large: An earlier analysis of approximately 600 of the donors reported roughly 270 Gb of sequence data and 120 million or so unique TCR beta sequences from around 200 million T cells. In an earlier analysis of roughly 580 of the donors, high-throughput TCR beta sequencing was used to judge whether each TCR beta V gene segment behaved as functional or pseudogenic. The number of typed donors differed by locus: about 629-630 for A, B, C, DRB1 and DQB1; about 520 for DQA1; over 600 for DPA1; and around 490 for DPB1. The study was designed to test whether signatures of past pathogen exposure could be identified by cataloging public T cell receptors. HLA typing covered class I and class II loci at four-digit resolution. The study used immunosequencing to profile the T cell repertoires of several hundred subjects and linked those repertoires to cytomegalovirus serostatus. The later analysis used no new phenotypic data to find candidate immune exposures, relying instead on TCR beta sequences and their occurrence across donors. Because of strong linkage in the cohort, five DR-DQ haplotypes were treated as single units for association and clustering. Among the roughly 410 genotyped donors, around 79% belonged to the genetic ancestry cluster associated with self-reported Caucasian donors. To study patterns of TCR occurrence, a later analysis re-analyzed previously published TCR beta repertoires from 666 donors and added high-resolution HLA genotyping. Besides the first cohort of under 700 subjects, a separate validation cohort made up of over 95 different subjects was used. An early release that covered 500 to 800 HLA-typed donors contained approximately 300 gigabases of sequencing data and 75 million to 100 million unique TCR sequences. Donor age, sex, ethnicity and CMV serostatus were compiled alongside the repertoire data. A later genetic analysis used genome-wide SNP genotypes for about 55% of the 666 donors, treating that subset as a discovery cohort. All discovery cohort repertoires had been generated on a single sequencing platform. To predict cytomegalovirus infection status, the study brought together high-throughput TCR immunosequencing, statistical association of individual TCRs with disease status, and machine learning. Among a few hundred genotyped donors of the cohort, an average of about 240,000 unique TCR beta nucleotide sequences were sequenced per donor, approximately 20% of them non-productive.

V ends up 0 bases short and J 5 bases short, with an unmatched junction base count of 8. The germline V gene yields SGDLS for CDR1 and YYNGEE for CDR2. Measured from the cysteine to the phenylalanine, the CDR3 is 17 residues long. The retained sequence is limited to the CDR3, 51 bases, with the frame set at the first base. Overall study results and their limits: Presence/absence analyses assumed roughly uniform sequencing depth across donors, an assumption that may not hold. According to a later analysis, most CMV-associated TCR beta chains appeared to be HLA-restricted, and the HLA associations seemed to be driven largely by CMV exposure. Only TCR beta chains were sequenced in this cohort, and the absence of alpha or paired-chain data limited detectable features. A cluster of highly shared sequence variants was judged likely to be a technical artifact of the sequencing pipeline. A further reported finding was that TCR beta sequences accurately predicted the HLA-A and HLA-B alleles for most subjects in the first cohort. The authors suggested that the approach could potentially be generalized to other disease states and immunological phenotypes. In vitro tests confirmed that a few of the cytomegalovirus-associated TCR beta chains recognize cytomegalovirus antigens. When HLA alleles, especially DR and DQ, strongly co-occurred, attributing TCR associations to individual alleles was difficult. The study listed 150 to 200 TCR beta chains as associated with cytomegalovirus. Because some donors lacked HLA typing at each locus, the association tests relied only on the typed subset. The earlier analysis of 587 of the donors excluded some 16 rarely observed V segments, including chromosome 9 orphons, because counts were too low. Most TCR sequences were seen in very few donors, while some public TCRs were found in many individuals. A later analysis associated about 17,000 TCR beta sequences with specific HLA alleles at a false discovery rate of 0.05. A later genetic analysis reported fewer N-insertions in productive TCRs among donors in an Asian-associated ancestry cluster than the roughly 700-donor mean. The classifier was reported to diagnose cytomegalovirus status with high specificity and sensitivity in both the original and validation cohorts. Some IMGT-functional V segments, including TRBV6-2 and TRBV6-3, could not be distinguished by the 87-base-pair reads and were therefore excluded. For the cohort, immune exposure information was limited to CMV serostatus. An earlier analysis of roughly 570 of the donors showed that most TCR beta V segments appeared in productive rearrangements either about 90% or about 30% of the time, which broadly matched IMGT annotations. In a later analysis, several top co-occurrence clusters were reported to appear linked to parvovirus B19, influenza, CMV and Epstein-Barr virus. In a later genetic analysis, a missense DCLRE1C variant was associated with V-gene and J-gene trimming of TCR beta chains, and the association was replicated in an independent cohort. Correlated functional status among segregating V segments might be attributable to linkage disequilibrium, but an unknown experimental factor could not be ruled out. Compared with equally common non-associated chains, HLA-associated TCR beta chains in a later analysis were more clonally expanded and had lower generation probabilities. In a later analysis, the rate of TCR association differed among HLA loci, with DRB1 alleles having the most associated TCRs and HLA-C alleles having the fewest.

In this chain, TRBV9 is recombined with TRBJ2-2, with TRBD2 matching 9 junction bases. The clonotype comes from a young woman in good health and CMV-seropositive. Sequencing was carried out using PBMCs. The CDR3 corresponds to CASSVGSGSSGTGELFF. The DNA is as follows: TGTGCCAGCAGCGTAGGTAGCGGGAGTTCCGGGACCGGGGAGCTGTTTTTT.